This T cell receptor beta chain was found in a study of Graves' ophthalmopathy and Graves' hyperthyroidism. Study background: Peripheral blood (taken before any treatment) was collected at initial diagnosis. Study-wide results and caveats: Most expanded clonotypes from thyroid (those above 0.001 frequency) were also found in blood.

CAS ≥3, NOSPECS ≥4, moderate-to-severe activity and duration under 3 months marked donors with ophthalmopathy. The starting material, about 9.5 ml of fresh peripheral blood, provided the PBMCs. V lost 0 bases and J lost 8, with 7 bases in between. CDR1 and CDR2 from the germline V gene are ENHRY and SYGVKD. This CDR3 is 12 amino acids long. As the template, RNA transcripts were used to amplify TCR beta CDR3 regions. RT-PCR in the first round used HTBI primers; a second-round multiplex PCR followed. TCRdb itself ran the multiplex PCR reads through MiXCR, one entry per CDR3 protein. Found here are 200,000 to 300,000 distinct CDR3 sequences, less than 55% of them singletons; the top ten hold roughly 50%. This clonotype was counted between two and nine times. The antigen remains undetermined.

The sample consisted of peripheral blood. The chain is built from TRBV10-3 and TRBJ1-2, with unresolved D. This clonotype was obtained from an adult man with Graves' ophthalmopathy. CDR3 sequence (DNA): TGTGCCATCAGTGAGTCGATTGTGGGCTACACCTTC. Encoded protein: CAISESIVGYTF.